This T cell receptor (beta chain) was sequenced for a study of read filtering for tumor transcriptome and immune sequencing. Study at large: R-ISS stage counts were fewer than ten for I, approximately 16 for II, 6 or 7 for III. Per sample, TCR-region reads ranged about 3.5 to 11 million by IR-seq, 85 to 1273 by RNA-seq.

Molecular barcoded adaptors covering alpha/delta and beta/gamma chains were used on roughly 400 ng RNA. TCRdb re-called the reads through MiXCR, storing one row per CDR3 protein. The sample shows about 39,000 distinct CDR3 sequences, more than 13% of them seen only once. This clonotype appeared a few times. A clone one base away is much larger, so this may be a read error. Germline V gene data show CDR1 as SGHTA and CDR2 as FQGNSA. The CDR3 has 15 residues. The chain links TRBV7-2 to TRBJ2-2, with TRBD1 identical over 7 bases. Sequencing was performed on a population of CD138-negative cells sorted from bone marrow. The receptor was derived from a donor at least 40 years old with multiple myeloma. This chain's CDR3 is CASSVDRVWNGELSF. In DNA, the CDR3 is TGTGCCAGCAGCGTAGACAGGGTTTGGAACGGGGAGCTGTCTTTT.